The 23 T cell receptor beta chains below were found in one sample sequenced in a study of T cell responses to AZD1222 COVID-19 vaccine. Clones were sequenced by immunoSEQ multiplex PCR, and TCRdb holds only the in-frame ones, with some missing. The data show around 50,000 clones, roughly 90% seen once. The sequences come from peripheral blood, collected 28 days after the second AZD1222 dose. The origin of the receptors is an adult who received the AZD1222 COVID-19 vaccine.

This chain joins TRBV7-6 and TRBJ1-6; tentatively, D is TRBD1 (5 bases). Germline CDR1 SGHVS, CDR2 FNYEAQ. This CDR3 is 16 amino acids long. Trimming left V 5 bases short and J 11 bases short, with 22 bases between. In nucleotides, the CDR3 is TGTGCCAGCAGCCCAGGGCAGGGTCTCCCGCTGGCACCCCTCCACTTT. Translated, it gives CASSPGQGLPLAPLHF.

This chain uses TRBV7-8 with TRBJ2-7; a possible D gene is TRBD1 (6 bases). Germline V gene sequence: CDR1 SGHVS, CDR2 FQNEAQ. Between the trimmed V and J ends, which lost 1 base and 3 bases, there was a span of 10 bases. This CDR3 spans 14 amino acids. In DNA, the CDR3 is TGTGCCAGCAGCTTAGGTAGGACAGACTACGAGCAGTACTTC. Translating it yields CASSLGRTDYEQYF.

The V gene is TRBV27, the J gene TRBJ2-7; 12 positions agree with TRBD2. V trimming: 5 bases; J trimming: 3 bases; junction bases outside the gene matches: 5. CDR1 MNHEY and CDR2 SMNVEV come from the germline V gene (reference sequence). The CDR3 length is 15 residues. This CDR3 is CASSPRLAGVYEQYF. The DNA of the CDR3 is TGTGCCAGCAGTCCAAGACTAGCGGGAGTCTACGAGCAGTACTTC.

The CDR3 reads CASSSTGGGYEQYF. The DNA for the CDR3 is TGTGCCAGCAGTTCGACAGGTGGGGGTTACGAGCAGTACTTC. The chain links TRBV28 to TRBJ2-7, with TRBD1 as a possible D gene (6 bases). Between the trimmed V and J ends, which lost 4 bases and 4 bases, there was a span of 14 bases. Germline V gene data show CDR1 as MDHEN and CDR2 as SYDVKM. The CDR3 totals 14 residues.

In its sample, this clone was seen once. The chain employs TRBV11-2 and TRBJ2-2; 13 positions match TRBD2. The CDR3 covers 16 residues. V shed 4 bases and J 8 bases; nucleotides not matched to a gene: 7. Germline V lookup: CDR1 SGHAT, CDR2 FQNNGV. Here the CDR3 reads CASSSPLAGGPGELFF. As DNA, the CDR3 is TGTGCCAGCAGCTCTCCACTAGCGGGGGGGCCAGGGGAGCTGTTTTTT.

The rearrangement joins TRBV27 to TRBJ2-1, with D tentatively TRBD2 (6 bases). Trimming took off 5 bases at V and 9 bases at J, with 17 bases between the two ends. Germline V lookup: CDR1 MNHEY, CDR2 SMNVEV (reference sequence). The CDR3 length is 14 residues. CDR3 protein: CASSLPYSGSEQFF. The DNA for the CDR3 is TGTGCCAGCAGTCTACCCTATAGCGGTTCTGAGCAGTTCTTC.

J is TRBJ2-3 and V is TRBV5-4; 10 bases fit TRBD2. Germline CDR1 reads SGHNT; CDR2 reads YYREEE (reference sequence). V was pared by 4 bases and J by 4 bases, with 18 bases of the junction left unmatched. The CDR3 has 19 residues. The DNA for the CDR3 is TGTGCCAGCAGCACTACTATCGGCCTAGCGGGAGTGTCCCCAGATACGCAGTATTTT. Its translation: CASSTTIGLAGVSPDTQYF.

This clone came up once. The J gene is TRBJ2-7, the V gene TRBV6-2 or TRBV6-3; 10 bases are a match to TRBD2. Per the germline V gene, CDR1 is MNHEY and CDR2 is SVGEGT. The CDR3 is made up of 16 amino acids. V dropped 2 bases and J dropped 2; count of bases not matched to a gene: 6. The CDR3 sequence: CASSYVMGLATYEQYF. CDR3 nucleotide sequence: TGTGCCAGCAGTTACGTTATGGGACTAGCGACCTACGAGCAGTACTTC.

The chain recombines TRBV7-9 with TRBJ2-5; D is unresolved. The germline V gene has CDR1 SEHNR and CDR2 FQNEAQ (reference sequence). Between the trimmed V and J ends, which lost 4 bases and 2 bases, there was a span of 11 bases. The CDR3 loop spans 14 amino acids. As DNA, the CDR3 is TGTGCCAGCAGCTCCCAAACCCCACAAGAGACCCAGTACTTC. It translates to CASSSQTPQETQYF.

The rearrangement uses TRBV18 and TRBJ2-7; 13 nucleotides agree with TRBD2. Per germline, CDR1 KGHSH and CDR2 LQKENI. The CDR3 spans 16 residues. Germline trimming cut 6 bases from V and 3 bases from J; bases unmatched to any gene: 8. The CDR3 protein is CASSLGLAGPNYEQYF. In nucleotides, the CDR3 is TGTGCCAGCTCCCTGGGACTAGCGGGACCTAACTACGAGCAGTACTTC.

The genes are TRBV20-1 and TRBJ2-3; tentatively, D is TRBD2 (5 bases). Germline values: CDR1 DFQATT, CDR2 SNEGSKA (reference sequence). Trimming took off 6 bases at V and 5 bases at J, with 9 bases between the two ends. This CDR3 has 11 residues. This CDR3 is CSAEGRDTQYF. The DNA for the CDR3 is TGCAGTGCAGAAGGGAGAGATACGCAGTATTTT.

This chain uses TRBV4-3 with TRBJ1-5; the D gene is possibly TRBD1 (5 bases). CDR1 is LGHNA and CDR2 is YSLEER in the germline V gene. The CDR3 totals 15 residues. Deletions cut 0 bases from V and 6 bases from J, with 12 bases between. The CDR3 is CASSQDLGAGQPQHF. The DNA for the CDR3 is TGCGCCAGCAGCCAAGACCTCGGGGCTGGTCAGCCCCAGCATTTT.

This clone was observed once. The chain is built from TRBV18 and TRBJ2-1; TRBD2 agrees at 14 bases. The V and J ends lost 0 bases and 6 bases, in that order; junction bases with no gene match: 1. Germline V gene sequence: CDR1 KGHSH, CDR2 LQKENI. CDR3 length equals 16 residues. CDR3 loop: CASSPPGLAGVNEQFF. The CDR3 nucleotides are TGTGCCAGCTCACCACCGGGACTAGCGGGAGTCAATGAGCAGTTCTTC.

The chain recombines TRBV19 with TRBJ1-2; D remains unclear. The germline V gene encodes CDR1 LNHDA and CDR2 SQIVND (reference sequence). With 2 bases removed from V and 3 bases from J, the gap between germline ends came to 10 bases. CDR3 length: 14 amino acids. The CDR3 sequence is CASSIRRNDYGYTF. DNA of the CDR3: TGTGCCAGTAGTATACGAAGAAATGACTATGGCTACACCTTC.

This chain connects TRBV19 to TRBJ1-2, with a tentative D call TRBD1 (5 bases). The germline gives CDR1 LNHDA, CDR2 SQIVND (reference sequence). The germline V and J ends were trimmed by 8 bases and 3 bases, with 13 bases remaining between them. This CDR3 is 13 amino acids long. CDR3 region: CASVRRGDYGYTF. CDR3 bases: TGTGCCAGTGTCAGGAGGGGTGACTATGGCTACACCTTC.

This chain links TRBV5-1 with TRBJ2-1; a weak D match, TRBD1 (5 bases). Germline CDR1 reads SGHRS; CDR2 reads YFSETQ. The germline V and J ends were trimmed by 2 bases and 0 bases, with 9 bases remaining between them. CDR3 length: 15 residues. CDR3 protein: CASSLQASSYNEQFF. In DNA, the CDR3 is TGCGCCAGCAGCTTACAGGCGAGCTCCTACAATGAGCAGTTCTTC.

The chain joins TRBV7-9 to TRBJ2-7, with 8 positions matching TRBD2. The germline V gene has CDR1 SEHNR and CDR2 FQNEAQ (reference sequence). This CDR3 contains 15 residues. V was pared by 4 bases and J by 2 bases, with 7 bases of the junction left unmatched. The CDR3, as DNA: TGTGCCAGCAGCTCCACCCGGGAGGGCCCCTACGAGCAGTACTTC. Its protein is CASSSTREGPYEQYF.

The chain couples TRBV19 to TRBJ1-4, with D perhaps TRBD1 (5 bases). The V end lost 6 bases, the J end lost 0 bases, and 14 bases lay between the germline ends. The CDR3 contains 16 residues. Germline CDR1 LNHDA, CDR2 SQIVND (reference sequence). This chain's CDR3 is CASRSIGTTTNEKLFF. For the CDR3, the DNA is TGTGCCAGTAGGAGTATTGGGACCACAACTAATGAAAAACTGTTTTTT.

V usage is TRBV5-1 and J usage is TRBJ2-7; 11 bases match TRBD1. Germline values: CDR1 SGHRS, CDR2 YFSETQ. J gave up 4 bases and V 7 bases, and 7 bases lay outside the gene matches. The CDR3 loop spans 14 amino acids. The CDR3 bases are TGCGCCAGCTCTCAAGGGACAGGGGGTTACGAGCAGTACTTC. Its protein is CASSQGTGGYEQYF.

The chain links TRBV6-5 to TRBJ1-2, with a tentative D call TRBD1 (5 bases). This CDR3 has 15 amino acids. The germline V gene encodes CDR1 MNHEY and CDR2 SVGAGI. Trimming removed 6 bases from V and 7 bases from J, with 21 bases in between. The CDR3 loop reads CASSQYRDGASGYTF. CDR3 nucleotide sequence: TGTGCCAGCAGCCAATACCGGGATGGGGCCTCTGGCTACACCTTC.

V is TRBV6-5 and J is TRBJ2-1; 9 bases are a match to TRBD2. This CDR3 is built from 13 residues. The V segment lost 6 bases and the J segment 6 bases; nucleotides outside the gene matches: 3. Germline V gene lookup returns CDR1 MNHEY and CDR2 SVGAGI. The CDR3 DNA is TGTGCCAGCAGGACTAGCGGAATCAATGAGCAGTTCTTC. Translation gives CASRTSGINEQFF.

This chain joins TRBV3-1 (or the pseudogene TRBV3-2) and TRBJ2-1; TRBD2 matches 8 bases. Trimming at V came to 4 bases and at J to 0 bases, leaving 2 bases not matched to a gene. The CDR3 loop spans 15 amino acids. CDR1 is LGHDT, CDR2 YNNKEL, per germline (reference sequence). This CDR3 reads CASSLSGSSYNEQFF. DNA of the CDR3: TGTGCCAGCAGCCTGAGCGGGAGCTCCTACAATGAGCAGTTCTTC.

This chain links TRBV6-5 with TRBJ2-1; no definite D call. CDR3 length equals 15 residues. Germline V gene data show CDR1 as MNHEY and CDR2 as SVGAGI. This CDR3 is CGGMGNRSTYNEQFF. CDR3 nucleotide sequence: TGTGGAGGTATGGGGAATCGATCCACCTACAATGAGCAGTTCTTC.